The 27 T cell receptor beta chains listed next were all sequenced from one sample in a study of PD-1 blockade in classical Hodgkin lymphoma. Only in-frame clones appear in the TCRdb table, and some are missing; sequencing was by immunoSEQ multiplex PCR. The sample gives about 94,000 clones, about 91% of which show up once; roughly 10% is in the top ten. There was relapse after autologous stem cell transplantation in every patient, and there was variation in brentuximab vedotin exposure. The starting material was peripheral blood mononuclear cells (PBMCs), obtained before the second cycle of nivolumab. The receptors come from a human donor with classical Hodgkin lymphoma.

This chain links TRBV23-1 with TRBJ1-4; TRBD1 aligns across 7 bases. TRBV23-1 has ORF status, its function being uncertain. The CDR3 sequence is 18 residues long. V lost 2 bases, J lost 8 bases, and 17 bases stayed unmatched. CDR3 nucleotides: TGCGCCAGCAGTCAACCCTGCCCCTATGACAGGGAGGTAGAAAAACTGTTTTTT. This translates into CASSQPCPYDREVEKLFF.

This chain connects TRBV7-6 to TRBJ2-7; D may be TRBD1 (5 bases). Between the trimmed V and J ends, which lost 4 bases and 1 base, there was a span of 11 bases. The germline V gene encodes CDR1 SGHVS and CDR2 FNYEAQ. CDR3 length: 14 residues. The CDR3 sequence is CASSSRESSYEQYF. In DNA, the CDR3 is TGTGCCAGCAGCTCCAGGGAAAGTTCCTACGAGCAGTACTTC. The variable domain in full, completed from reference TRBV7-6 and TRBJ2-7, reads GAGVSQSPRYKVTKRGQDVALRCDPISGHVSLYWYRQALGQGPEFLTYFNYEAQQDKSGLPNDRFSAERPEGSISTLTIQRTEQRDSAMYRCASSSRESSYEQYFGPGTRLTVT.

V usage is TRBV7-8 and J usage is TRBJ1-5, with unresolved D. The CDR3 contains 16 residues. CDR1 is SGHVS, CDR2 FQNEAQ, per germline. Trimming stripped 3 bases from V and 3 bases from J, with 15 bases between. As DNA, the CDR3 is TGTGCCAGCAGCTTTCCGCCCCTTACGGCCAATCAGCCCCAGCATTTT. This sequence encodes CASSFPPLTANQPQHF.

The DNA of the CDR3 is TGTGCCAGCAGCCCGAGTGACACCCAGTACTTC. It is translated as CASSPSDTQYF. The V and J genes are TRBV5-5 and TRBJ2-5; D gene uncertain. CDR1 and CDR2 from the germline V gene are SGHKS and YYEKEE (reference sequence). The CDR3 loop spans 11 amino acids. V was trimmed by 4 bases and J by 8 bases, leaving 9 bases between them.

The V call is TRBV27, the J call TRBJ2-1; D perhaps matches TRBD2 (6 bases). V was clipped by 3 bases and J by 5 bases, with 8 bases between them. CDR3 length: 13 residues. Germline CDR1 is MNHEY and CDR2 is SMNVEV (reference sequence). The CDR3 reads CASSFGRNNEQFF. CDR3 sequence (DNA): TGTGCCAGCAGTTTCGGGAGAAACAATGAGCAGTTCTTC.

This clone was observed once. This chain links TRBV30 with TRBJ1-3; no clear D gene. V lost 2 bases to trimming and J lost 0 bases, with 20 bases between them. Germline CDR1 reads GTSNPN; CDR2 reads SVGIG (reference sequence). The CDR3 extends over 18 amino acids. The CDR3 DNA reads TGTGCCTGGAGTCCATCCTTCCCCAGTGGTCGCTCTGGAAACACCATATATTTT. The encoded protein is CAWSPSFPSGRSGNTIYF.

This chain connects TRBV2 to TRBJ2-5, with TRBD2 identical over 10 bases. Germline assignment: CDR1 SNHLY and CDR2 FYNNEI. The CDR3 is made up of 15 amino acids. The J segment lost 2 bases and the V segment lost 2 bases, leaving 2 bases of the junction unmatched. The CDR3 nucleotides read TGTGCCAGCAGTGAACTAGCGGGGGAACAAGAGACCCAGTACTTC. This translates into CASSELAGEQETQYF.

This clone showed up just a few times. The chain joins TRBV6-5 to TRBJ2-5, with 8 bases matching TRBD1. The germline gives CDR1 MNHEY, CDR2 SVGAGI. CDR3 length: 13 residues. V gave up 4 bases and J gave up 3 bases; unmatched junction bases: 1. Written as DNA, the CDR3 is TGTGCCAGCAGTTGGACAGGGAAAGAGACCCAGTACTTC. Translating gives CASSWTGKETQYF.

As DNA, the CDR3 is TGTGCCAGCAGAGCCAGGGTCCAGGCAGAGACCCAGTACTTC. Translating it yields CASRARVQAETQYF. The rearrangement joins TRBV6-1 to TRBJ2-5; D is possibly TRBD1 (5 bases). CDR3 size: 14 residues. Germline CDR1 reads MNHNS; CDR2 reads SASEGT. Deletions cut 6 bases from V and 4 bases from J, with 15 bases between.

The chain joins TRBV27 to TRBJ2-1, with D perhaps being TRBD1 or TRBD2 (5 bases each). V lost 8 bases and J 5 bases, leaving 10 bases between the germline ends. The germline CDR1 and CDR2 sequences are MNHEY and SMNVEV (reference sequence). The CDR3 length is 12 residues. The CDR3 sequence is CASAGAHNEQFF. Here the CDR3 DNA reads TGTGCCAGCGCCGGGGCCCACAATGAGCAGTTCTTC.

The rearrangement uses TRBV6-6 and TRBJ1-6; a weak D match, TRBD1 (5 bases). Deletions cut 5 bases from V and 10 bases from J, with 15 bases between. The CDR3 covers 14 residues. CDR1 MNHNY and CDR2 SVGAGI come from the germline V gene (reference sequence). The CDR3 bases are TGTGCCAGCAGTCCCGGGGCGGGAGGGTCACCCCTCCACTTT. Amino acids: CASSPGAGGSPLHF.

The chain is built from TRBV13 and TRBJ1-6; D gene unclear. The V gene's germline CDR1 is PRHDT and CDR2 FYEKMQ (reference sequence). The CDR3 extends over 14 amino acids. With 2 bases removed from V and 8 bases from J, the gap between germline ends came to 10 bases. CDR3 sequence: CASSLRGRDSPLHF. CDR3 DNA: TGTGCCAGCAGCTTACGCGGACGTGATTCACCCCTCCACTTT.

The chain couples TRBV7-2 to TRBJ2-3, with D tentatively TRBD1 (6 bases). Between the trimmed V and J ends, which lost 1 base and 6 bases, there was a span of 14 bases. The CDR3 is 15 amino acids. Germline loops: CDR1 SGHTA, CDR2 FQGNSA. CDR3 in DNA: TGTGCCAGCAGCTTAGGTGGTAGGGGGTTGGATACGCAGTATTTT. This translates into CASSLGGRGLDTQYF.

The chain has TRBV10-3 and TRBJ2-5; perhaps D is TRBD1 or TRBD2 (6 bases each). Trimming shortened V by 4 bases and J by 2 bases, and 14 bases separated the two germline ends. This CDR3 spans 15 amino acids. Looked up from germline, CDR1 is ENHRY and CDR2 is SYGVKD. CDR3 in DNA: TGTGCCATCAGTGGAGGGGGGCGACGGCAAGAGACCCAGTACTTC. Translated, it gives CAISGGGRRQETQYF.

The table lists this clone with a few counts. The chain is built from TRBV4-1 and TRBJ1-5; a possible D gene is TRBD1 (6 bases). V shed 5 bases and J shed 5 bases, with 19 bases lying between them. Germline V gene sequence: CDR1 MGHRA, CDR2 YSYEKL. This CDR3 is built from 16 residues. CDR3 DNA sequence: TGCGCCAGCAGCGTAGGACCCGGCAGGGGCCATCAGCCCCAGCATTTT. It codes for CASSVGPGRGHQPQHF.

The chain combines TRBV2 with TRBJ1-1, with D perhaps TRBD1 (6 bases). From germline, CDR1 is SNHLY and CDR2 FYNNEI. Trimming took off 7 bases at V and 10 bases at J, with 13 bases between the two ends. The CDR3 runs to 11 residues. Written as DNA, the CDR3 is TGTGCCAGCACAGGGGCCTGGGGAGCTTTCTTT. Its translation: CASTGAWGAFF.

The chain recombines TRBV6-6 with TRBJ2-3, with D perhaps TRBD1 or TRBD2 (5 bases each). The CDR3 covers 13 residues. CDR1 and CDR2 (germline): MNHNY, SVGAGI (reference sequence). The germline V and J ends were trimmed by 5 bases and 3 bases, with 9 bases remaining between them. The CDR3 loop reads CASSRDGTDTQYF. CDR3 nucleotides: TGTGCCAGCAGTAGGGACGGAACAGATACGCAGTATTTT.

In its sample, this clone was seen a few times. The V gene is TRBV11-2, the J gene TRBJ1-6; the match to TRBD1 covers 8 bases. This CDR3 is built from 15 residues. V lost 8 bases, J lost 11 bases, and 14 bases stayed unmatched. Germline V gives CDR1 SGHAT, CDR2 FQNNGV. The CDR3 reads CASCPLDRGSTPLHF. The DNA for the CDR3 is TGTGCCAGCTGTCCTCTCGACAGGGGATCGACACCCCTCCACTTT.

This rearrangement joins TRBV5-1 to TRBJ2-5; D is perhaps TRBD1 (6 bases). With 2 bases removed from V and 2 bases from J, the gap between germline ends came to 10 bases. The CDR3 is 14 amino acids. CDR1 SGHRS and CDR2 YFSETQ come from the germline V gene. The CDR3 reads CASSLGTFQETQYF. The CDR3 nucleotides read TGCGCCAGCAGCTTAGGGACATTTCAAGAGACCCAGTACTTC.

V is TRBV27 and J is TRBJ2-1; 7 bases align to TRBD2. CDR1 MNHEY and CDR2 SMNVEV come from the germline V gene (reference sequence). The trim removed 1 base at V and 1 base at J, leaving 4 bases unmatched. The CDR3 contains 16 residues. The CDR3 region is CASSLWAGASYNEQFF. In nucleotides, the CDR3 is TGTGCCAGCAGTTTATGGGCGGGAGCTTCCTACAATGAGCAGTTCTTC.

V and J are TRBV28 and TRBJ2-3; 7 positions match TRBD1. Trimming removed 3 bases from V and 3 bases from J; junction bases left unmatched: 6. CDR1 MDHEN and CDR2 SYDVKM come from the germline V gene. The CDR3 has 15 residues. As DNA, the CDR3 is TGTGCCAGCAGTTTTGACAGGGAACCTACAGATACGCAGTATTTT. This sequence encodes CASSFDREPTDTQYF.

V is TRBV6-4 and J is TRBJ2-7; no reliable D call. Germline assignment: CDR1 MRHNA and CDR2 SNTAGT. V was clipped by 1 base and J by 3 bases, with 13 bases between them. This CDR3 comprises 15 residues. The CDR3, as DNA: TGTGCCAGCAGTGACTGGGCCCAAGAAATCTACGAGCAGTACTTC. Translation: CASSDWAQEIYEQYF.

This clone appeared a few times. The chain joins TRBV5-6 to TRBJ1-6; the D gene is possibly TRBD1 (6 bases). V lost 4 bases and J 10 bases, leaving 15 bases between the germline ends. In germline, CDR1 is SGHDT, CDR2 YYEEEE. There are 14 residues in the CDR3. Here the CDR3 reads CASSEATGVSPLHF. The CDR3 DNA reads TGTGCCAGCAGCGAAGCGACAGGAGTATCACCCCTCCACTTT.

This clone appeared a single time. V is TRBV7-9 and J is TRBJ2-1; possible D gene TRBD2, 5 bases. Per the germline V gene, CDR1 is SEHNR and CDR2 is FQNEAQ (reference sequence). Trimming left V 5 bases short and J 5 bases short, with 13 bases between. The CDR3 is 14 residues long. The CDR3 reads CASSKLDENNEQFF. The CDR3 DNA follows: TGTGCCAGCAGCAAACTAGACGAAAACAATGAGCAGTTCTTC.

The rearrangement uses TRBV5-8 and TRBJ2-7; 9 bases align to TRBD1. V was clipped by 0 bases and J by 4 bases; unmatched bases: 5. The CDR3 totals 15 residues. CDR1 is SGHTS and CDR2 is YDEGEE in the germline V gene. The CDR3 here is CASSLGQGVSYEQYF. The CDR3 DNA is TGTGCCAGCAGCTTGGGACAGGGGGTTTCGTACGAGCAGTACTTC.

The genes are TRBV2 and TRBJ2-1; D unresolved. CDR3 length: 13 residues. From germline, CDR1 is SNHLY and CDR2 FYNNEI. V was trimmed by 7 bases and J by 0 bases, leaving 7 bases between them. The CDR3, as DNA: TGTGCCAGCAAAAAGAGCTCCTACAATGAGCAGTTCTTC. This encodes CASKKSSYNEQFF.

V and J are TRBV7-2 and TRBJ1-2; D perhaps matches TRBD1 (5 bases). V was trimmed by 5 bases and J by 1 base, leaving 14 bases between them. The V gene's germline CDR1 is SGHTA and CDR2 FQGNSA. CDR3 size: 15 residues. CDR3 in DNA: TGTGCCAGCAGCAATCCGGGACGGAATAACTATGGCTACACCTTC. It is translated as CASSNPGRNNYGYTF.